The next 11 T cell receptor beta chains were all read from a single sample in a study of cytomegalovirus exposure and HLA in healthy donors. Measured with immunoSEQ multiplex PCR; TCRdb has only the in-frame clones, and not every one. The sample lists about 130,000 clones, approximately 89% occurring once. The sequenced sample was PBMCs. The source of these receptors is a woman between 18 and 30 years old in good health and CMV-seronegative.

The chain combines TRBV28 with TRBJ2-3, with D perhaps matching TRBD2 (5 bases). The CDR3 is 14 residues long. Germline V gives CDR1 MDHEN, CDR2 SYDVKM. The V end was cut by 7 bases, the J end by 4 bases, with 15 bases between. The CDR3 DNA sequence: TGTGCCAGCATCATGCCCGGGGATTCAGATACGCAGTATTTT. Translating it yields CASIMPGDSDTQYF.

This clone occurred once. This chain uses TRBV5-6 with TRBJ1-4; TRBD1 might be the D (6 bases). The length of the CDR3 is 15 residues. Deletions cut 3 bases from V and 8 bases from J, with 17 bases between. Germline V CDR1 and CDR2: SGHDT, YYEEEE. The CDR3 nucleotides are TGTGCCAGCAGCTGGGGTAGGCAGGGGAGCGAAAAACTGTTTTTT. It translates to CASSWGRQGSEKLFF.

The CDR3 reads CASRGGLDSGANVLTF. In nucleotides, the CDR3 is TGTGCCAGCAGGGGGGGATTAGACTCTGGGGCCAACGTCCTGACTTTC. The chain is built from TRBV7-9 and TRBJ2-6, with a weak D call TRBD2 (6 bases). The V and J ends lost 6 bases and 0 bases respectively, with 12 bases between them. The V gene's germline CDR1 is SEHNR and CDR2 FQNEAQ (reference sequence). The CDR3 contains 16 residues.

The chain couples TRBV28 to TRBJ1-6, with D uncertain. Trimming took 5 bases from V and 0 from J, leaving 14 bases between them. This CDR3 has 17 residues. Germline assignment: CDR1 MDHEN and CDR2 SYDVKM. The CDR3 here is CASSPFSRSSYNSPLHF. In nucleotides, the CDR3 is TGTGCCAGCAGTCCATTCTCCCGTAGCTCCTATAATTCACCCCTCCACTTT.

DNA for the CDR3: TGTGCCAGCAGCTTCTTAACCAGCCAGGGGGCCTACTACGAGCAGTACTTC. Protein: CASSFLTSQGAYYEQYF. V and J are TRBV5-6 and TRBJ2-7; 8 bases agree with TRBD1. Trimming cost V 2 bases and J 3 bases; bases outside gene matches: 13. The CDR3 sequence is 17 residues long. The germline V gene encodes CDR1 SGHDT and CDR2 YYEEEE.

The rearrangement uses TRBV11-2 and TRBJ2-3; D possibly corresponds to TRBD2 (6 bases). Looked up from germline, CDR1 is SGHAT and CDR2 is FQNNGV. The CDR3 spans 18 residues. Trimming took 1 base from V and 5 from J, leaving 22 bases between them. CDR3 region: CASSLGLASSLALDTQYF. CDR3 coding DNA: TGTGCCAGCAGCTTAGGTCTAGCGTCTAGCCTTGCTCTAGATACGCAGTATTTT.

This clone was recorded a few times. This chain links TRBV23-1 with TRBJ2-5; the D gene is possibly TRBD1 (6 bases). TRBV23-1 counts as an open reading frame of uncertain function. This CDR3 region has 14 residues. V was clipped by 3 bases and J by 5 bases, with 13 bases between them. The CDR3 loop is CASSHRAGDETQYF. CDR3 bases: TGCGCCAGCAGTCATAGGGCAGGGGATGAGACCCAGTACTTC.

CDR3 residues: CASSTDSIYEQYF. CDR3 in DNA: TGTGCCAGCAGTACCGACTCCATCTACGAGCAGTACTTC. The V gene is TRBV28, the J gene TRBJ2-7; D call uncertain. CDR1 MDHEN and CDR2 SYDVKM come from the germline V gene. The CDR3 is 13 amino acids. V lost 5 bases and J lost 3, with 11 bases in between.

In the case of this clone: The junction departs from the called germline gene at one end, perhaps through a read error. V gene TRBV5-1 combines with J gene TRBJ2-3, with 9 bases lining up with TRBD2. Germline CDR1 SGHRS, CDR2 YFSETQ. CDR3 length: 17 residues. The DNA for the CDR3 is TGCGCCAGCAGCTTGCGAAACTCCGGGACTAGCAGAGATACGCAGTATTTT. It translates to CASSLRNSGTSRDTQYF.

The V and J genes are TRBV5-1 and TRBJ2-1; unclear D gene. V lost 4 bases and J 1 base, leaving 3 bases between the germline ends. This CDR3 spans 12 amino acids. CDR1 SGHRS and CDR2 YFSETQ come from the germline V gene. The CDR3 sequence: CASSQSYNEQFF. The CDR3 DNA sequence: TGCGCCAGCAGCCAGTCCTACAATGAGCAGTTCTTC.

The chain is built from TRBV11-3 and TRBJ2-7, with 13 bases fitting TRBD2. With 11 bases clipped from V and 6 bases from J, the junction kept 4 bases outside the gene matches. CDR1 and CDR2 from the germline V gene are SGHNT and YENEEA. The CDR3 consists of 12 residues. The CDR3 nucleotides are TGTGCCGGGTGGACTAGCGGGAGCGAGCAGTACTTC. Protein: CAGWTSGSEQYF.